This T cell receptor beta chain emerged from a study of T-cell memory formation after mild COVID-19. 5'RACE with constant-segment primers yielded barcoded, UMI-tagged TCR alpha and TCR beta cDNA libraries. A single record per CDR3 protein comes from TCRdb applying MiXCR to the 5' RACE reads. The table lists approximately 400,000 distinct CDR3 sequences, more than 15% of them singletons. CDR3 size: 13 residues. J lost 3 bases, V lost 6 bases, and 7 bases had no gene match. CDR1 is DFQATT, CDR2 SNEGSKA, per germline (reference sequence). This sequence originates from a man younger than 35 who had mild COVID-19 (a few samples of this study predate the infection). Cell type and time point are not known. The chain combines TRBV20-1 with TRBJ1-2, with 7 positions matching TRBD1. The specimen sequenced was PBMCs or a T cell subset sorted from them (not recorded which). The CDR3 here is CSARTGEYYGYTF. The CDR3 DNA sequence: TGCAGTGCCCGGACAGGCGAATACTATGGCTACACCTTC.